This T cell receptor (beta chain) is from a study of human T cells and chemical hapten exposure. CDR3 size: 14 residues. V lost 2 bases and J lost 0, with 7 bases in between. Germline CDR1 DFQATT, CDR2 SNEGSKA (reference sequence). TCRdb re-called the RACE reads with MiXCR, one entry per CDR3 protein. The table lists 65,000 to 90,000 distinct CDR3 sequences, around 6.7% of them singletons. The sample's time point: patch test 2, 6 weeks after DPC sensitization. The sample's treatment: therapeutic diphenylcyclopropenone sensitization with weekly scalp DPC. The sample holds many counts of this clonotype. This sequence joins TRBV20-1 and TRBJ2-2, with a weak D call TRBD1 (5 bases). The TCR comes from a woman aged 30 to 39 with alopecia areata. Some clones in this sample may be carry-over from other donors' samples. The sample was whole blood, taken in connection with sensitization to the hapten diphenylcyclopropenone (DPC). The CDR3 DNA follows: TGCAGTGCTAGAAAGGGGCCGAACACCGGGGAGCTGTTTTTT. Amino acids: CSARKGPNTGELFF.